The clone carrying this T cell receptor (beta chain) was seen a few times. Its antigen is unidentified. This sample is drawn from a study of cytomegalovirus exposure and HLA in healthy donors. At the level of the study: Earlier results showed approximately 120 million unique TCR beta sequences derived from 150 million to 200 million T cells.

The V segment lost 6 bases and the J segment 2 bases; nucleotides outside the gene matches: 5. The CDR3 is 14 residues long. Per germline, CDR1 SNHLY and CDR2 FYNNEI. Findings and caveats of the study: Cytomegalovirus-associated TCR beta chains were listed, numbering more than 150. As was reported, the HLA-A and HLA-B alleles of most subjects were accurately predicted from TCR beta sequences. Because they were indistinguishable, some V segments, including TRBV6-2 and TRBV6-3, were excluded.

PCR used 60 Vbeta primers and 13 Jbeta primers. The table came from immunoSEQ multiplex PCR; TCRdb's copy has only in-frame clones and leaves some out. The sample lists approximately 120,000 clones, 73% seen once, with around 7.7% in the top ten. This sequence originates from a man in his forties in good health and CMV-seronegative. The rearrangement links TRBV2 to TRBJ2-7, with 9 positions matching TRBD2. Sequencing was performed on PBMCs. The CDR3 nucleotides read TGTGCCAGCAGGGGACTAGCTCAAGCCTACGAGCAGTACTTC. Its translation is CASRGLAQAYEQYF. Variable domain in full (rest from reference TRBV2 and TRBJ2-7): EPEVTQTPSHQVTQMGQEVILRCVPISNHLYFYWYRQILGQKVEFLVSFYNNEISEKSEIFDDQFSVERPDGSNFTLKIRSTKLEDSAMYFCASRGLAQAYEQYFGPGTRLTVT.